The 14 T cell receptor beta chains given below trace back to one sample, sequenced in a study of immune evolution from preneoplasia to lung adenocarcinoma. Method: immunoSEQ multiplex PCR; TCRdb's copy keeps in-frame clones and lacks some. The sample carries about 2,000 clones, roughly 85% recorded once. Sequencing input: FFPE adjacent normal lung tissue. These receptors came from a person aged 55-80 years with lung adenocarcinoma.

In its sample, this clone was seen once. J is TRBJ2-1 and V is TRBV13, with D hard to call. CDR3 length: 12 amino acids. V lost 5 bases and J 7 bases, leaving 9 bases between the germline ends. Germline assignment: CDR1 PRHDT and CDR2 FYEKMQ (reference sequence). The CDR3 region has the DNA TGTGCCAGCAGCCCCTTTGGGAATGAGCAGTTCTTC. It is translated as CASSPFGNEQFF.

The chain is built from TRBV6-6 and TRBJ2-1, with D unclear. Germline CDR1 MNHNY, CDR2 SVGAGI (reference sequence). The CDR3 covers 16 residues. The germline V and J ends were trimmed by 5 bases and 4 bases, with 18 bases remaining between them. The CDR3 sequence is CASSANPSLAYNEQFF. The CDR3 DNA follows: TGTGCCAGCAGTGCCAACCCCAGCCTTGCATACAATGAGCAGTTCTTC.

The chain has TRBV10-3 and TRBJ1-1, with a weak D call TRBD1 (6 bases). Trimming took 6 bases from V and 0 from J, leaving 14 bases between them. Germline-derived CDR1 and CDR2 are ENHRY and SYGVKD. CDR3 length equals 15 residues. CDR3 DNA: TGTGCCATCAGGGCACAGGGATTCTTGAACACTGAAGCTTTCTTT. Translated: CAIRAQGFLNTEAFF.

The rearrangement joins TRBV4-2 to TRBJ2-3; D ambiguous. The CDR3 runs to 13 residues. From germline, CDR1 is LGHNA and CDR2 YNFKEQ. The germline V and J ends were trimmed by 4 bases and 2 bases, with 7 bases remaining between them. CDR3 loop: CASSPRLTDTQYF. The CDR3 DNA reads as TGTGCCAGCAGCCCACGACTCACAGATACGCAGTATTTT.

The rearrangement uses TRBV7-8 and TRBJ2-7, with 7 bases identical to TRBD1. The germline V gene encodes CDR1 SGHVS and CDR2 FQNEAQ. V shed 4 bases, J shed 5 bases, and the junction held 8 bases outside the gene matches. The CDR3 is 14 amino acids. This chain's CDR3 is CASSSDRAVNEQYF. CDR3 DNA sequence: TGTGCCAGCAGCTCTGACAGGGCGGTCAACGAGCAGTACTTC.

The gene calls are TRBV7-2 and TRBJ2-3, with unresolved D. The CDR3 is 17 amino acids. Trimming shortened V by 1 base and J by 0 bases, and 14 bases separated the two germline ends. CDR1 SGHTA and CDR2 FQGNSA come from the germline V gene. The DNA for the CDR3 is TGTGCCAGCAGCTTAGTCGAACGCGCGACTAGCACAGATACGCAGTATTTT. As protein: CASSLVERATSTDTQYF.

The chain uses TRBV10-3 and TRBJ2-7, with TRBD1 matching 9 bases. The germline V gene has CDR1 ENHRY and CDR2 SYGVKD. The V and J ends lost 8 bases and 6 bases, in that order; junction bases with no gene match: 11. The CDR3 spans 14 residues. The CDR3 coding sequence is TGTGCCATCGCGAAGAAGGACAGGGGCGGCGAGCAGTACTTC. It specifies CAIAKKDRGGEQYF.

The V call is TRBV6-1, the J call TRBJ2-2; perhaps TRBD1 as D (7 bases). V lost 11 bases, J lost 6 bases, and 19 bases lay in between. Germline lookup yields CDR1 MNHNS and CDR2 SASEGT. This CDR3 contains 14 residues. CDR3 DNA sequence: TGTGCCTGCTGCGCTGACAGGGAGGCCGGGGAGCTGTTTTTT. Its translation is CACCADREAGELFF.

This clone was observed a single time. The chain combines TRBV4-1 with TRBJ2-7; possibly TRBD2 for D (6 bases). The CDR3 totals 12 residues. Deletions cut 5 bases from V and 3 bases from J, with 8 bases between. From germline, CDR1 is MGHRA and CDR2 YSYEKL. CDR3 DNA: TGCGCCAGCAGCTCGGGAGACTACGAGCAGTACTTC. Its protein product is CASSSGDYEQYF.

The rearrangement uses TRBV15 and TRBJ2-7; a weak D match, TRBD1 (6 bases). The V end was cut by 3 bases, the J end by 5 bases, with 14 bases between. This CDR3 spans 14 amino acids. In germline, CDR1 is LNHNV, CDR2 YYDKDF (reference sequence). This CDR3 is CATSSSGTFDEQYF. The CDR3 nucleotides read TGTGCCACCAGCAGTTCCGGGACATTCGACGAGCAGTACTTC.

This clone was seen only once. This chain connects TRBV7-9 to TRBJ1-6, with TRBD1 identical over 8 bases. V shed 4 bases and J 7 bases; nucleotides not matched to a gene: 6. This CDR3 is built from 15 residues. Germline V gene lookup returns CDR1 SEHNR and CDR2 FQNEAQ (reference sequence). The CDR3: CASSSTGGGNSPLHF. CDR3 DNA: TGTGCCAGCAGCTCCACAGGGGGTGGAAATTCACCCCTCCACTTT.

The genes are TRBV4-1 and TRBJ2-1; weak D call: TRBD2 (6 bases). CDR1 MGHRA and CDR2 YSYEKL come from the germline V gene. The CDR3 consists of 13 residues. V shed 1 base and J shed 12 bases, with 13 bases lying between them. CDR3 region: CASSQVSAGGQFF. Written as DNA, the CDR3 is TGCGCCAGCAGCCAAGTATCGGCCGGGGGGCAGTTCTTC.

V and J are TRBV5-1 and TRBJ2-7; TRBD1 agrees at 9 bases. Germline V gives CDR1 SGHRS, CDR2 YFSETQ. The J segment lost 0 bases and the V segment lost 5 bases, leaving 6 bases of the junction unmatched. The CDR3 is 15 amino acids. The CDR3 DNA reads as TGCGCCAGCAGTCTATGGGACAGGGACTCCTACGAGCAGTACTTC. This encodes CASSLWDRDSYEQYF.

This chain links TRBV11-2 with TRBJ2-5; D is unclear. Trimming took 5 bases from V and 6 from J, leaving 10 bases between them. The germline V gene has CDR1 SGHAT and CDR2 FQNNGV. The CDR3 sequence is 12 residues long. As DNA, the CDR3 is TGTGCCAGCAGCCCCATGTGGAAGACCCAGTACTTC. It translates to CASSPMWKTQYF.